These T cell receptor beta chains were read from a single sample in a study of cytomegalovirus exposure and HLA in healthy donors. Clones were read by immunoSEQ multiplex PCR, and TCRdb kept only the in-frame ones, dropping some. In the table there are 150,000 to 200,000 clones, approximately 90% of which are singletons. Sequenced sample: PBMCs. The receptors come from a man aged 18 to 30 in good health and CMV-seronegative. The CDR3 runs from the conserved cysteine through the conserved F or W. Each record gives: V gene, D gene, clone size, J gene, CDR3 DNA, CDR3 protein. A D gene is named only where the DNA matches it firmly. Clone size is given for some rows only: seen once, a few or many times, or a class if the clone is expanded.

>TRBV5-4|.|.|TRBJ1-5
TGTGCCAGCAGCTTGCCCGATCAGCCCCAGCATTTT
CASSLPDQPQHF
>TRBV28|.|.|TRBJ2-1
TGTGCCAGCACCGGGAATTTCGGACCAAACAATGAGCAGTTCTTC
CASTGNFGPNNEQFF
>TRBV27|TRBD2|.|TRBJ2-2
TGTGCCAGCAGTACAACCGACCGGGACTACGTAAACACCGGGGAGCTGTTTTTT
CASSTTDRDYVNTGELFF
>TRBV18|.|.|TRBJ1-2
TGTGCCAGCGCATCATGTGGGTGGAGGGAGCAAGGTTGCGACTATGGCTACACCTTC
CASASCGWREQGCDYGYTF
>TRBV6-5|.|.|TRBJ1-2
TGTGCCAGCAGTCTAACAGGGCTCGGGCATGGCTACACCTTC
CASSLTGLGHGYTF
>TRBV4-2|TRBD2|.|TRBJ2-7
TGTGCCAGCAGCCACCAGCGGGAAGCCTACGAGCAGTACTTC
CASSHQREAYEQYF
>TRBV4-3|TRBD2|.|TRBJ2-2
TGCGCCAGCAGCCAAGATCCGACTAGCGGACTTAACACCGGGGAGCTGTTTTTT
CASSQDPTSGLNTGELFF
>TRBV27|.|.|TRBJ1-2
TGTGCCAGCAGTTCCCTCGACAGGTTATGGGGCTACACCTTC
CASSSLDRLWGYTF
>TRBV28|TRBD1|.|TRBJ1-4
TGTGCCAGCCTAGACAGGGCTAATGAAAAACTGTTTTTT
CASLDRANEKLFF
>TRBV6-1|.|.|TRBJ2-4
TGTGCCAGCAGTGCGACTCGGTCGTTCGAAAACATTCAGTACTTC
CASSATRSFENIQYF
>TRBV11-2|TRBD1|once|TRBJ2-3
TGTGCCAGCAGACGGACAGGGGCTAGCACAGATACGCAGTATTTT
CASRRTGASTDTQYF
>TRBV19|.|once|TRBJ2-2
TGTGCCAGTAGTCTTCGGACAGACAACGCCGGGGAGCTGTTTTTT
CASSLRTDNAGELFF
>TRBV5-1|TRBD2|.|TRBJ2-1
TGCGCCAGCAGCTTGATTAGCGGGGGGGCCGGTGAGCAGTTCTTC
CASSLISGGAGEQFF
>TRBV28|TRBD1|.|TRBJ1-5
TGTGCCAGCAGTTTCAGTCAGGGGGATCAGCCCCAGCATTTT
CASSFSQGDQPQHF
>TRBV7-9|.|.|TRBJ1-3
TGTGCCAGCAGCTTAGTAGGGACTCTCTCTGGAAACACCATATATTTT
CASSLVGTLSGNTIYF
>TRBV5-1|.|.|TRBJ1-5
TGCGCCAGCAGCCAGGAGGGCATAGAGCCCCAGCATTTT
CASSQEGIEPQHF
>TRBV28|TRBD1|once|TRBJ2-7
TGTGCCAGCAGTCCCCCCCGGGACAGGACAAAGCAGTACTTC
CASSPPRDRTKQYF
>TRBV18|TRBD1|.|TRBJ1-1
TGTGCCAGCTCCGGGACAGGGATGAGTCAAGCTTTCTTT
CASSGTGMSQAFF
>TRBV2|.|few|TRBJ1-4
TGTGCCAGCTCAGGGACAAATGAAAAACTGTTTTTT
CASSGTNEKLFF
>TRBV28|.|.|TRBJ2-5
TGTGCCAGCAGTGGGGGGCAAGAGACCCAGTACTTC
CASSGGQETQYF
>TRBV7-2|TRBD2|.|TRBJ2-7
TGTGCCAGCAGCTCCGGACTAGCCTACGAGCAGTACTTC
CASSSGLAYEQYF
>TRBV14|.|.|TRBJ1-1
TGTGCCAGCAGCCAAGTGGGCAGGGATAACACTGAAGCTTTCTTT
CASSQVGRDNTEAFF
>TRBV5-5|.|.|TRBJ2-3
TGTGCCAGCAGCTCCGGGTTAGATACGCAGTATTTT
CASSSGLDTQYF
>TRBV18|TRBD1|.|TRBJ1-3
TGTGCCAGCTCACCATTCACACATGGACAGGGAAGCTCTGGAAACACCATATATTTT
CASSPFTHGQGSSGNTIYF
>TRBV19|.|.|TRBJ2-2
TGTGCCAGTAGAACCGGTCAGGGCTTAACCGGGGAGCTGTTTTTT
CASRTGQGLTGELFF
>TRBV23-1|TRBD2|.|TRBJ2-7
TGCGCCAGCAGTCAATCGAGAGCGACTAGCTTCTACGAGCAGTACTTC
CASSQSRATSFYEQYF
>TRBV7-9|TRBD1|.|TRBJ2-3
TGTGCCAGCAGCTATACGGACAGGGGGTTAGATACGCAGTATTTT
CASSYTDRGLDTQYF
>TRBV27|.|.|TRBJ2-1
TGTGCCAGCAGTACCTCAGGATACAACTCCTACAATGAGCAGTTCTTC
CASSTSGYNSYNEQFF
>TRBV19|TRBD1|few|TRBJ1-4
TGTGCCAGTAGTGCCGGGACAGCAACTAATGAAAAACTGTTTTTT
CASSAGTATNEKLFF
>TRBV5-5|.|.|TRBJ1-5
TGTGCCAGCAGCACCCACAGGACCGATCAGCCCCAGCATTTT
CASSTHRTDQPQHF
>TRBV27|.|few|TRBJ2-5
TGTGCCAGCAGGCTTACAATACAAGAGACCCAGTACTTC
CASRLTIQETQYF
>TRBV27|TRBD2|.|TRBJ2-7
TGTGCCAGCAGCCCCAGCGGGAGCATAAGCGAGCAGTACTTC
CASSPSGSISEQYF
>TRBV27|TRBD2|.|TRBJ2-7
TGTGCCAGCAGTTTCGGACTAGCGGGAGTTTACGAGCAGTACTTC
CASSFGLAGVYEQYF
>TRBV25-1|.|.|TRBJ1-3
TGTGCCAGCACGCTGGGGCCTGGAAACACCATATATTTT
CASTLGPGNTIYF
>TRBV7-9|TRBD2|.|TRBJ2-1
TGTGCCAGCAGCCCGACTAGCGGGGACTATGAGCAGTTCTTC
CASSPTSGDYEQFF
>TRBV7-6|TRBD2|once|TRBJ2-3
TGTGCCAGCAGCCCCTTCGGAGGTAGCGGGGGACCCACAGATACGCAGTATTTT
CASSPFGGSGGPTDTQYF
>TRBV7-8|.|.|TRBJ1-5
TGTGCCAGCAGCTTAGAGGAGACTCAGCCCCAGCATTTT
CASSLEETQPQHF
>TRBV5-1|TRBD1|.|TRBJ2-5
TGCGCCAGCACCCTCCGAACAGGGGTCCAAGAGACCCAGTACTTC
CASTLRTGVQETQYF
>TRBV2|TRBD2|.|TRBJ2-1
TGTGCCAGCAGTGATCGCGGGGGGGCCGCATATGAGCAGTTCTTC
CASSDRGGAAYEQFF
>TRBV19|.|.|TRBJ1-1
TGTGCCAGTAGGTCGGACAGCAGCACTGAAGCTTTCTTT
CASRSDSSTEAFF
>TRBV7-8|.|.|TRBJ2-2
TGTGCCACCCTGGGACTTTGGAACACCGGGGAGCTGTTTTTT
CATLGLWNTGELFF
>TRBV15|TRBD1|.|TRBJ2-6
TGTGCCACACGGGACAGGGGGCCATACTCTGGGGCCAACGTCCTGACTTTC
CATRDRGPYSGANVLTF
>TRBV7-2|TRBD1|.|TRBJ2-7
TGTGCCAGCAGCTGGACAGGGACGGGAGAGCAGTACTTC
CASSWTGTGEQYF
>TRBV19|TRBD2|.|TRBJ2-7
TGTGCCAGTAGTATGGGGACTAGCGGACCCTACGAGCAGTACTTC
CASSMGTSGPYEQYF
>TRBV6-6|TRBD1|.|TRBJ2-7
TGTGCCAGCAGTTACCCGGGACAGGGTCCATACGAGCAGTACTTC
CASSYPGQGPYEQYF
>TRBV19|.|.|TRBJ1-2
TGTGCCAGTAGCCCCGAGGGACTGTTGAACTATGGCTACACCTTC
CASSPEGLLNYGYTF
>TRBV27|TRBD2|.|TRBJ2-5
TGTGCCAGCAGTCGCGTCCCTCCTAGCGGGGGGCCACAAGAGACCCAGTACTTC
CASSRVPPSGGPQETQYF
>TRBV9|TRBD2|.|TRBJ2-5
TGTGCCAGCAGCATCCGGGACTACGAAGAGACCCAGTACTTC
CASSIRDYEETQYF
>TRBV4-1|TRBD1|.|TRBJ2-5
TGCGCCAGCAGCCAAGGCAGGGGGTACCAAGAGACCCAGTACTTC
CASSQGRGYQETQYF
>TRBV5-5|TRBD1|once|TRBJ2-7
TGTGCCAGCAGCTTCTCGGGACAGGACCCTTACGAGCAGTACTTC
CASSFSGQDPYEQYF
>TRBV28|.|.|TRBJ1-2
TGTGCCAGCAGCCTACGGGATCCTCGTGGGTATGGCTACACCTTC
CASSLRDPRGYGYTF
>TRBV28|.|.|TRBJ2-7
TGTGCCAGCAGCCCGATTCTTAACACAGGGATCCCCTACGAGCAGTACTTC
CASSPILNTGIPYEQYF
>TRBV6-5|TRBD2|.|TRBJ2-5
TGTGCCAGCAGTTACAGAGGTAGCGGGGAGACCCAGTACTTC
CASSYRGSGETQYF